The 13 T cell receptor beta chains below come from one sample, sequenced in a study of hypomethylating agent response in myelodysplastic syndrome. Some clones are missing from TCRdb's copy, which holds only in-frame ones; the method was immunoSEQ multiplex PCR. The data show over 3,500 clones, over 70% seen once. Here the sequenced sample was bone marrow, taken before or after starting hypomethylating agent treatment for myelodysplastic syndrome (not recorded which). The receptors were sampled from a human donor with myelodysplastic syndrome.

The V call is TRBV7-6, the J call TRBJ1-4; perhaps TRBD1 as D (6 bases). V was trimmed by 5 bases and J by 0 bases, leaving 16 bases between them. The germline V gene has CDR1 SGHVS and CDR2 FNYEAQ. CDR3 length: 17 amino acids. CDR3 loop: CASSPGVTRATNEKLFF. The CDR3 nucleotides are TGTGCCAGCAGCCCAGGGGTCACAAGAGCAACTAATGAAAAACTGTTTTTT.

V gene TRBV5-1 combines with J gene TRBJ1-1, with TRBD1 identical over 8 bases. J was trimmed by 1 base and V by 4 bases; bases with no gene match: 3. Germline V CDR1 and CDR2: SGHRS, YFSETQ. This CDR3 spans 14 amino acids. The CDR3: CASSPQGGNTEAFF. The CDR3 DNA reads TGCGCCAGCAGCCCACAGGGGGGGAACACTGAAGCTTTCTTT.

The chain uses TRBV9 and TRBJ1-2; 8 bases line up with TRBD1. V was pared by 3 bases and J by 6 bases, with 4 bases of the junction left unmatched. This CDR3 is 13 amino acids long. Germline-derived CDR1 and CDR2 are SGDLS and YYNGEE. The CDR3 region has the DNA TGTGCCAGCAGCGGCGACAGGGGAAATGGCTACACCTTC. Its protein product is CASSGDRGNGYTF.

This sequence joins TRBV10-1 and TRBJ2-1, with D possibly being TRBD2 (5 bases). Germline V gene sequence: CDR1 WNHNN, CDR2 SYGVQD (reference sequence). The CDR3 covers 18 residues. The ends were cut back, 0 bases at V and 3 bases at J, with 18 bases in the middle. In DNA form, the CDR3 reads TGCGCCAGCAGTGAGTCAAGCCGGGGAAACCCGAGCTACAATGAGCAGTTCTTC. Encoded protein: CASSESSRGNPSYNEQFF.

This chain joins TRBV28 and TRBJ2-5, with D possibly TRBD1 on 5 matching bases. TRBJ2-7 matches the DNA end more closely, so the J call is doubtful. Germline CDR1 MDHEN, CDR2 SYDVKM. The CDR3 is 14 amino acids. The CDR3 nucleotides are TGTGCCAGCACTGAAGGACAACTCTCCTACGAGCAGTACTTC. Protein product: CASTEGQLSYEQYF.

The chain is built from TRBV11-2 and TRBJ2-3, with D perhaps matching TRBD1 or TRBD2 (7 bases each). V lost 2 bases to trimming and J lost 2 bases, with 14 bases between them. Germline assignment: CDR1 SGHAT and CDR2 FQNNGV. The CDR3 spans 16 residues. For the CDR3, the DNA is TGTGCCAGCAGCTTACTCAGGGGGGGGCCCACAGATACGCAGTATTTT. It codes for CASSLLRGGPTDTQYF.

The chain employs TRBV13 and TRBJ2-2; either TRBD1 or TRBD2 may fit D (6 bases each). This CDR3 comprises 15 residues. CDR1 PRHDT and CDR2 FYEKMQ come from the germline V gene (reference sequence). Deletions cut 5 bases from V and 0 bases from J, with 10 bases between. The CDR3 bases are TGTGCCAGCAGCCGAGGGGGGCCGAACACCGGGGAGCTGTTTTTT. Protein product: CASSRGGPNTGELFF.

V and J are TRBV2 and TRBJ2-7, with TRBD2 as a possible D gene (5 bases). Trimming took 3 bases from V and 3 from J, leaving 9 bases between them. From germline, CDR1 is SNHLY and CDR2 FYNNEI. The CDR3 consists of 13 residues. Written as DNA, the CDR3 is TGTGCCAGCAGTGACGGACTCCGCTACGAGCAGTACTTC. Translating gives CASSDGLRYEQYF.

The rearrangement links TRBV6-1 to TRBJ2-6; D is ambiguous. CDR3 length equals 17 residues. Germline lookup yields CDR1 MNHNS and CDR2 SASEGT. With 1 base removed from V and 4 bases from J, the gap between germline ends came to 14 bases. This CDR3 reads CASSEVLPTSGANVLTF. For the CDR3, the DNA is TGTGCCAGCAGTGAAGTTCTGCCGACAAGCGGGGCCAACGTCCTGACTTTC.

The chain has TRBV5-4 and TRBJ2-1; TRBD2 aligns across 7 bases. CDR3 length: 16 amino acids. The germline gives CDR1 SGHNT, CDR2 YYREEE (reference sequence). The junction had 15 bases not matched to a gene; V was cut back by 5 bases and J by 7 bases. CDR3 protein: CASRRRLARGENEQFF. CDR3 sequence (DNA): TGTGCCAGCAGACGAAGACTAGCTCGGGGGGAGAATGAGCAGTTCTTC.

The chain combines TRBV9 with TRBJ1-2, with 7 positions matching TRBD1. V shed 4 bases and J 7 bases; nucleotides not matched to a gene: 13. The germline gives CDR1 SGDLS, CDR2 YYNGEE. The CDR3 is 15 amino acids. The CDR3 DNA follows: TGTGCCAGCAGCCTCATCGGAGGGGCAGGGGGTGGCTACACCTTC. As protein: CASSLIGGAGGGYTF.

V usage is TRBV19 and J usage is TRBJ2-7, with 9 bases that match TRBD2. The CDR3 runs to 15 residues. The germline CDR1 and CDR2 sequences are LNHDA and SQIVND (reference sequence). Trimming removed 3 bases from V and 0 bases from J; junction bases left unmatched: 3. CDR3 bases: TGTGCCAGTAGTATGCGAGCGGGGGGCTCCTACGAGCAGTACGTC. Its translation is CASSMRAGGSYEQYV.

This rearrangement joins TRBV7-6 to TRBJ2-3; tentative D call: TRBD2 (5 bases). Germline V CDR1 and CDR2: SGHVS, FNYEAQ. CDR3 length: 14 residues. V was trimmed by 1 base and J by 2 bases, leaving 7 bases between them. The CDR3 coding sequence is TGTGCCAGCAGCTTAGTGGGAGACACAGATACGCAGTATTTT. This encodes CASSLVGDTDTQYF.